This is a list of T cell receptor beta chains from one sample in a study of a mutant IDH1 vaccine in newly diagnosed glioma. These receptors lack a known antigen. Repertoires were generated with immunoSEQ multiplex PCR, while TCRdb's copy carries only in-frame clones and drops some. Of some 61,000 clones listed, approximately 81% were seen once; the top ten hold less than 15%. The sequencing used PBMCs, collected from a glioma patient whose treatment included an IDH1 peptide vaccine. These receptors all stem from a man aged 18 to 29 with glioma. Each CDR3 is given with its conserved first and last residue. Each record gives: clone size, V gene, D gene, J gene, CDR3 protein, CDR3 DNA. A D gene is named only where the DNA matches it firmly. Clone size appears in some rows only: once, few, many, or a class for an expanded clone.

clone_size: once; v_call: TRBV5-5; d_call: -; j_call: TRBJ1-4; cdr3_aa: CASSPREATRGKLFF; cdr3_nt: TGTGCCAGCAGCCCTAGAGAAGCGACTAGGGGGAAACTGTTTTTT
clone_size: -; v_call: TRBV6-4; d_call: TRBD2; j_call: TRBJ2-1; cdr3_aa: CASRAGLAGGNEQFF; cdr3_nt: TGTGCCAGCAGGGCTGGACTAGCGGGGGGGAATGAGCAGTTCTTC
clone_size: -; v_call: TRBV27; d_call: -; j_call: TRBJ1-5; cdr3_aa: CASSPGAAGLGDSQHF; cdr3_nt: TGTGCCAGCAGTCCGGGGGCGGCTGGACTTGGTGATTCCCAGCATTTT
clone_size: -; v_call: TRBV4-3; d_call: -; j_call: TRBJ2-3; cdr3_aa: CASSQSAGSSTDTQYF; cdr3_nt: TGCGCCAGCAGCCAATCCGCAGGGTCTAGCACAGATACGCAGTATTTT
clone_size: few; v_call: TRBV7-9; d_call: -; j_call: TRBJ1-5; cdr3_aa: CASSLDGNQPQHF; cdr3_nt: TGTGCCAGCAGCTTAGACGGGAATCAGCCCCAGCATTTT
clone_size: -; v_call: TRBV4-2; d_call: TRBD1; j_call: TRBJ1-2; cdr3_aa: CASSQDPFPGQGLDGYTF; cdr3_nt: TGTGCCAGCAGCCAAGATCCTTTTCCGGGACAGGGATTAGATGGCTACACCTTC
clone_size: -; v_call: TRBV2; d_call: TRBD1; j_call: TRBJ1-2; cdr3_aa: CASRAGQNYGYTF; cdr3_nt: TGTGCCAGCCGTGCGGGACAGAACTATGGCTACACCTTC
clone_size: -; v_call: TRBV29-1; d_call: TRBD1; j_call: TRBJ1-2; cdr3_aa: CSGGGLGMDRTGGYTF; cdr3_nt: TGCAGCGGGGGGGGTTTGGGGATGGACAGGACTGGTGGCTACACCTTC
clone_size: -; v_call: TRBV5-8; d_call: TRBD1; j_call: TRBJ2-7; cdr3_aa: CASSFGQALYGGGEQYF; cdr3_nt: TGTGCCAGCAGTTTCGGACAGGCCCTCTATGGCGGTGGCGAGCAGTACTTC
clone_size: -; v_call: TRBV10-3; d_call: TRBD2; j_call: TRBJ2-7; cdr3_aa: CAISAREGSYEQYF; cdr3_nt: TGTGCCATCAGTGCCCGGGAGGGCTCCTACGAGCAGTACTTC
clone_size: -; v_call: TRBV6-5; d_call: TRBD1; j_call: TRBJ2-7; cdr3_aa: CASSYHSRQGDYEQYF; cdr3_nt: TGTGCCAGCAGTTACCACTCTAGACAGGGGGACTACGAGCAGTACTTC
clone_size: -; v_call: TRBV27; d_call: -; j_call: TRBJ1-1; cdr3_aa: CASSLFGVGEAFF; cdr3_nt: TGTGCCAGCAGTTTATTTGGGGTCGGTGAAGCTTTCTTT
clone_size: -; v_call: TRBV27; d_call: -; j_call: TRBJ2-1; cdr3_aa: CASSLGTNNPFNEQFF; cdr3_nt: TGTGCCAGCAGTTTGGGGACAAACAATCCGTTCAATGAGCAGTTCTTC
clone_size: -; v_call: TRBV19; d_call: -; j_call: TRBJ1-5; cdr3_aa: CASSALNQPQHF; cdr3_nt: TGTGCCAGCAGCGCCCTAAATCAGCCCCAGCATTTT
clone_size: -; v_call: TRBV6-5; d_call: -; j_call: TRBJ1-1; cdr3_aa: CASSYSHQGSTEAFF; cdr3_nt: TGTGCCAGCAGTTACTCGCATCAGGGGAGCACTGAAGCTTTCTTT
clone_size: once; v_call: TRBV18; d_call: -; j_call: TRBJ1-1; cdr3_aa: CASSLNRASAFF; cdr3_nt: TGTGCCAGCTCACTCAACAGGGCTTCAGCTTTCTTT
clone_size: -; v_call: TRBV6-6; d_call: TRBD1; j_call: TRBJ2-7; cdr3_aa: CASSPGLTGGSYEQYF; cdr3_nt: TGTGCCAGCAGCCCGGGCCTCACAGGGGGCTCCTACGAGCAGTACTTC
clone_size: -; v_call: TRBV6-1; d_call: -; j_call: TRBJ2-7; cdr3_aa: CASSSLPTGTYEQYF; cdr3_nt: TGTGCCAGCTCCTCTCTCCCGACAGGTACCTACGAGCAGTACTTC
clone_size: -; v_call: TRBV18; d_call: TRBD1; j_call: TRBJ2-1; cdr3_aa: CASSPEHRGNEQFF; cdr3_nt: TGTGCCAGCTCACCGGAACACAGGGGCAATGAGCAGTTCTTC
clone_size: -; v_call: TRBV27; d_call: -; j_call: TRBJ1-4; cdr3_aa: CASTKLPRDVGYEKLFF; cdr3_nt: TGTGCCAGCACCAAACTTCCACGGGATGTCGGGTACGAAAAACTGTTTTTT
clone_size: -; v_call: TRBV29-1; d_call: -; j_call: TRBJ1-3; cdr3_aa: CSTSGAPGLSGNTIYF; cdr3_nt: TGCAGCACCTCAGGGGCCCCGGGCCTCTCTGGAAACACCATATATTTT
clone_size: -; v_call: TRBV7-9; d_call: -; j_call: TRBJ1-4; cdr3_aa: CASSFGSGSTNEKLFF; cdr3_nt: TGTGCCAGCAGCTTTGGCAGCGGATCAACTAATGAAAAACTGTTTTTT
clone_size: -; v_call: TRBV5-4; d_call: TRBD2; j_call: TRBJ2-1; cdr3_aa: CASSSTAGGGNEQFF; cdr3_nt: TGTGCCAGCAGCTCTACAGCGGGAGGTGGTAATGAGCAGTTCTTC
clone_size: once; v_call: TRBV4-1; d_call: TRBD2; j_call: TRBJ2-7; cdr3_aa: CASSPGTSGSRYEQYF; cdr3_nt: TGCGCCAGCAGCCCCGGGACTAGCGGGAGTCGCTACGAGCAGTACTTC
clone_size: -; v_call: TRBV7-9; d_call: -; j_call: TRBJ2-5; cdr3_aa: CASSFRGAGWETQYF; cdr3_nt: TGTGCCAGCAGTTTCAGGGGCGCCGGATGGGAGACCCAGTACTTC
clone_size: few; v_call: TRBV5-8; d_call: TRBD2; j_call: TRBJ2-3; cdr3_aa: CASRTSSGTSVLAQYF; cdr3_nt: TGTGCCAGCAGAACATCTTCCGGGACTAGCGTCCTCGCGCAGTATTTT
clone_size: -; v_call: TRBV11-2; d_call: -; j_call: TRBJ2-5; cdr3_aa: CASSLRVRGETQYF; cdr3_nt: TGTGCCAGCAGCTTAAGGGTCCGGGGGGAGACCCAGTACTTC
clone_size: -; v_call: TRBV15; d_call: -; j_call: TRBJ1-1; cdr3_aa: CATSRGKQGWTEAFF; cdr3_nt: TGTGCCACCAGCAGAGGAAAACAGGGCTGGACTGAAGCTTTCTTT
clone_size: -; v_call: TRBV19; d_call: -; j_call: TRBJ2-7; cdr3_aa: CASSRGAYEQYF; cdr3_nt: TGTGCCAGTAGTAGAGGGGCCTACGAGCAGTACTTC
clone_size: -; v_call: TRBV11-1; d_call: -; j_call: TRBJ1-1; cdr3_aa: CASSPGTGRRTEAFF; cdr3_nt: TGTGCCAGCAGCCCAGGTACAGGCCGAAGAACTGAAGCTTTCTTT
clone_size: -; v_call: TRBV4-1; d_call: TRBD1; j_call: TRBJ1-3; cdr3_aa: CASSFRQGSGNTIYF; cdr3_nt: TGCGCCAGCAGCTTTCGACAGGGCTCCGGAAACACCATATATTTT
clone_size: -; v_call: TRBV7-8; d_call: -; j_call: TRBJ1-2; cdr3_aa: CASSLSGRKVYGYTF; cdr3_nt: TGTGCCAGCAGCTTAAGTGGCAGGAAGGTCTATGGCTACACCTTC
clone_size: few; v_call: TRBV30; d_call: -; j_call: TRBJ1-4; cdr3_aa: CAWNPASYPPEKLFF; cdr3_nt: TGTGCCTGGAATCCCGCATCCTACCCACCCGAAAAACTGTTTTTT
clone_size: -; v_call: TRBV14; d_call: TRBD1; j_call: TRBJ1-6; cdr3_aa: CASSQRTGASPLHF; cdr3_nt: TGTGCCAGCAGCCAGAGGACAGGGGCTTCACCCCTCCACTTT
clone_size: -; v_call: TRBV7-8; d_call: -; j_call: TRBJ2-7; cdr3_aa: CASSLEGTAVLYF; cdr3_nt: TGTGCCAGCAGCTTAGAAGGGACCGCCGTTCTGTACTTC
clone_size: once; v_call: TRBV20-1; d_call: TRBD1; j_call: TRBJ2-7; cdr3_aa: CSAGTGYEQYF; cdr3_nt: TGCAGTGCCGGGACAGGGTACGAGCAGTACTTC
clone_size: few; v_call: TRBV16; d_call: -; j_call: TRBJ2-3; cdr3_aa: CASSLQTTDTQYF; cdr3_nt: TGTGCCAGCAGCCTACAGACCACAGATACGCAGTATTTT
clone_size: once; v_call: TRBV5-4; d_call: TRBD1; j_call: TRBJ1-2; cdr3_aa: CASSVEQGASYGYTF; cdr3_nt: TGTGCCAGCAGCGTCGAACAGGGGGCCTCCTATGGCTACACCTTC
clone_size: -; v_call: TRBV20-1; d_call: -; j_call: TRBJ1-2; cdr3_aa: CSARGRDGYTF; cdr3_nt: TGCAGTGCTAGAGGGCGGGATGGCTACACCTTC
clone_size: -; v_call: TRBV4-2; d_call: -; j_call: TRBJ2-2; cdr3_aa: CASKRGAGRNTGELFF; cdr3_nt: TGTGCCAGCAAGAGAGGGGCGGGGAGGAACACCGGGGAGCTGTTTTTT
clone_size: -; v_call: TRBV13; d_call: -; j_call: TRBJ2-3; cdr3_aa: CASSPGGTDTQYF; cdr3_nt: TGTGCCAGCAGCCCAGGCGGCACAGATACGCAGTATTTT
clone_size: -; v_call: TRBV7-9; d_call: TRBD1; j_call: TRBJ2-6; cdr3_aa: CASLIGTGASGANVLTF; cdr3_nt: TGTGCCAGCCTGATAGGGACAGGGGCTTCTGGGGCCAACGTCCTGACTTTC
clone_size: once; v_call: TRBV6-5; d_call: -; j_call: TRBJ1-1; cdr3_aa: CASSAPAGAQGAFF; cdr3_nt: TGTGCCAGCAGTGCTCCGGCGGGGGCGCAAGGAGCTTTCTTT